A single sample is the source of the 14 T cell receptor beta chains below, sequenced in a study of blood T cell repertoires in COVID-19. Profiling relied on immunoSEQ multiplex PCR, and the TCRdb table lists in-frame clones only, not all of them. This table has roughly 410,000 clones, roughly 86% appearing once. The sample comprised peripheral blood. The origin of the receptors is a woman aged 55 to 70 with COVID-19, enrolled during active disease.

CDR3 coding DNA: TGCAGCGTTGAACCCCGTCAGGGGGGCGAGCAGTACTTC. It codes for CSVEPRQGGEQYF. The genes are TRBV29-1 and TRBJ2-7, with a weak D call TRBD1 (7 bases). V was clipped by 2 bases and J by 6 bases, with 14 bases between them. Germline loops: CDR1 SQVTM, CDR2 ANQGSEA. The CDR3 runs 13 residues.

The gene calls are TRBV28 and TRBJ1-6; TRBD1 matches 7 bases. This CDR3 has 11 amino acids. Germline V lookup: CDR1 MDHEN, CDR2 SYDVKM. Trimming at V came to 5 bases and at J to 14 bases, leaving 3 bases not matched to a gene. CDR3 in DNA: TGTGCCAGCAGTATCGACAGGGCCCTCCACTTT. Its translation: CASSIDRALHF.

The chain couples TRBV6-5 to TRBJ1-2, with 9 bases that match TRBD1. The CDR3 totals 14 residues. V lost 4 bases, J lost 6 bases, and 6 bases stayed unmatched. Per the germline V gene, CDR1 is MNHEY and CDR2 is SVGAGI. In DNA form, the CDR3 reads TGTGCCAGCAGTTCCCCCGGGACAGGGAATGGCTACACCTTC. It translates to CASSSPGTGNGYTF.

The J gene is TRBJ2-2, the V gene TRBV6-6; 9 positions agree with TRBD1. The CDR3 runs 14 residues. V was clipped by 5 bases and J by 8 bases; unmatched bases: 6. Germline V gene data show CDR1 as MNHNY and CDR2 as SVGAGI (reference sequence). CDR3 bases: TGTGCCAGCAGTACGGACAGGGGACCGGGGGAGCTGTTTTTT. Residues: CASSTDRGPGELFF.

This clone was seen ten or more times. V usage is TRBV19 and J usage is TRBJ2-1; 8 bases map to TRBD1. Trimming cost V 4 bases and J 7 bases; bases outside gene matches: 9. The CDR3 consists of 15 residues. Germline V gene data show CDR1 as LNHDA and CDR2 as SQIVND (reference sequence). CDR3 in amino acids: CASSTGTGTRNEQFF. For the CDR3, the DNA is TGTGCCAGTAGTACAGGGACAGGAACACGGAATGAGCAGTTCTTC.

This clone was seen only a few times. The CDR3 DNA reads as TGTGCCAGCACCCTTCTAATGTCGAACACCGGGGAGCTGTTTTTT. The encoded protein is CASTLLMSNTGELFF. The V call is TRBV27, the J call TRBJ2-2; D not resolved. Trimming removed 7 bases from V and 0 bases from J, with 12 bases in between. Germline V lookup: CDR1 MNHEY, CDR2 SMNVEV (reference sequence). CDR3 length equals 15 residues.

This clone is judged medium-sized. The J gene is TRBJ1-3, the V gene TRBV2, with D hard to call. This CDR3 comprises 15 residues. V was trimmed by 2 bases and J by 0 bases, leaving 8 bases between them. CDR1 SNHLY and CDR2 FYNNEI come from the germline V gene. The CDR3 sequence: CASSERQDSGNTIYF. The CDR3 region has the DNA TGTGCCAGCAGTGAACGGCAGGACTCTGGAAACACCATATATTTT.

The chain has TRBV5-1 and TRBJ2-7; 10 bases match TRBD1. Germline CDR1 and CDR2: SGHRS and YFSETQ. The CDR3 extends over 14 amino acids. J was trimmed by 3 bases and V by 0 bases; bases with no gene match: 0. The CDR3 loop reads CASSLGTGGYEQYF. The CDR3 DNA is TGCGCCAGCAGCTTGGGGACAGGGGGCTACGAGCAGTACTTC.

The chain links TRBV19 to TRBJ2-7; 7 bases align to TRBD1. The CDR3 is 15 residues long. With V trimmed by 4 bases and J by 3 bases, 9 bases remained unmatched. The germline V gene encodes CDR1 LNHDA and CDR2 SQIVND (reference sequence). The CDR3 DNA follows: TGTGCCAGTAGTAAGCGGACAGGAATTGGCTACGAGCAGTACTTC. The encoded protein is CASSKRTGIGYEQYF. Drawing the rest from reference TRBV19 and TRBJ2-7, the complete variable domain is DGGITQSPKYLFRKEGQNVTLSCEQNLNHDAMYWYRQDPGQGLRLIYYSQIVNDFQKGDIAEGYSVSREKKESFPLTVTSAQKNPTAFYLCASSKRTGIGYEQYFGPGTRLTVT.

CDR3 sequence: CASSLGQGDRNSPLHF. The CDR3 nucleotides read TGTGCCAGCAGCTTGGGACAGGGAGACAGGAATTCACCCCTCCACTTT. The chain has TRBV5-8 and TRBJ1-6; 7 nucleotides match TRBD1. Germline values: CDR1 SGHTS, CDR2 YDEGEE. The CDR3 extends over 16 amino acids. Germline trimming cut 0 bases from V and 7 bases from J; bases unmatched to any gene: 7.

The CDR3 reads CASSPRTGNSNQPQHF. CDR3 DNA: TGTGCCAGCAGTCCGCGGACAGGGAATAGCAATCAGCCCCAGCATTTT. The chain carries TRBV27 and TRBJ1-5, with 8 bases matching TRBD1. CDR1 and CDR2 from the germline V gene are MNHEY and SMNVEV (reference sequence). This CDR3 is built from 16 residues. After removal of 5 bases from V and 0 bases from J, the junction contained 6 bases not matched to a gene.

The chain employs TRBV5-1 and TRBJ2-3; D call uncertain. Trimming removed 7 bases from V and 4 bases from J, with 13 bases in between. The CDR3 has 13 amino acids. Germline loops: CDR1 SGHRS, CDR2 YFSETQ. CDR3 amino acids: CASAEVVADTQYF. CDR3 nucleotide sequence: TGCGCCAGCGCCGAGGTGGTGGCAGATACGCAGTATTTT.

The chain employs TRBV5-1 and TRBJ2-5; TRBD2 agrees at 9 bases. Germline lookup yields CDR1 SGHRS and CDR2 YFSETQ. Trimming at V came to 4 bases and at J to 2 bases, leaving 18 bases not matched to a gene. The CDR3 totals 19 residues. CDR3 region: CASSPALLAGRGLQETQYF. The CDR3 DNA sequence: TGCGCCAGCAGCCCCGCGCTCCTAGCGGGGAGGGGCTTACAAGAGACCCAGTACTTC.

This CDR3 reads CASSIDLGDTEAFF. The CDR3 DNA reads as TGTGCCAGTAGTATAGATTTGGGCGACACTGAAGCTTTCTTT. J is TRBJ1-1 and V is TRBV19; D not certain. V shed 0 bases and J shed 3 bases, with 8 bases lying between them. This CDR3 has 14 residues. Germline values: CDR1 LNHDA, CDR2 SQIVND (reference sequence).